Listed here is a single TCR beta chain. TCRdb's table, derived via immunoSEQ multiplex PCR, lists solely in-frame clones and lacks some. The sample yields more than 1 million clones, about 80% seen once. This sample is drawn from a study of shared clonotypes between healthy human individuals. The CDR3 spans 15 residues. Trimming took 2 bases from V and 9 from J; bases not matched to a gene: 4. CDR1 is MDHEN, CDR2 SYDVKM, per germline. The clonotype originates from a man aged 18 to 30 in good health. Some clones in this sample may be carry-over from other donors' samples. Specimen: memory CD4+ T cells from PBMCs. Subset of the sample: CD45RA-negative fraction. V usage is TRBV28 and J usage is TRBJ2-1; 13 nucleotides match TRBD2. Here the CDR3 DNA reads TGTGCCAGCAGTTTAAGGACTAGCGGGAGTAGTGAGCAGTTCTTC. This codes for CASSLRTSGSSEQFF.